A single T cell receptor (beta chain) is shown here with its context. Its antigen remains unidentified. Trimming took off 7 bases at V and 6 bases at J, with 13 bases between the two ends. Germline-derived CDR1 and CDR2 are SNHLY and FYNNEI. This CDR3 spans 13 amino acids. The data stem from a study of T cell repertoires in cytomegalovirus infection. TCRdb re-called the reads with MiXCR, one entry per CDR3 protein. The sample shows about 920,000 distinct CDR3 sequences, under 40% of them seen only once. The source is a human donor in good health (CMV status not recorded). Some clones in this sample may be carry-over from other donors' samples. The rearrangement links TRBV2 to TRBJ2-4; D possibly corresponds to TRBD2 (6 bases). The sequences come from cultured CD8+ T cells from PBMCs, collected from culture after CMV antigen stimulation. The CDR3 loop is CASTGLEGNIQYF. The CDR3 region has the DNA TGTGCCAGCACTGGGTTGGAGGGAAACATTCAGTACTTC.